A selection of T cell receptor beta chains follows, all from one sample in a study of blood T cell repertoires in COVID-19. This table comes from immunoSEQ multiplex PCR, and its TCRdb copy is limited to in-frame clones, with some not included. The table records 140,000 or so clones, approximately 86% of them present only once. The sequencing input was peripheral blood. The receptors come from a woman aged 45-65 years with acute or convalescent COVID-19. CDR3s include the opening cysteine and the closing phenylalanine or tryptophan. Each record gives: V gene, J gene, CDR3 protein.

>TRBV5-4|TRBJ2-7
CASSSAGGSYEQYF
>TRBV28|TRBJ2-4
CASKLGGQLAKNIQYF
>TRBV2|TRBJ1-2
CASSGYQGVSGYTF
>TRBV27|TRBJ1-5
CASSQHRDGQPQHF
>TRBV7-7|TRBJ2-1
CASSLGQGTYNEQFF
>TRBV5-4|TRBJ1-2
CASSLAGGDYGYTF
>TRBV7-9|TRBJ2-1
CASSLALRWEDNEQFF
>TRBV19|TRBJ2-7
CASTPGTASYEQYF
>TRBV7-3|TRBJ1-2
CASSDGQHTEGYTF
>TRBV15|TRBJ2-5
CATSRQTGVQETQYF
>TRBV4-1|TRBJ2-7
CASSRTPLAGSSYEQYF
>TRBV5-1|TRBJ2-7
CASSLYAGENEQYF
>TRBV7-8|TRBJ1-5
CASKRSAGTAHSNQPQHF
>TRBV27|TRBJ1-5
CASSLTRVSNQPQHF
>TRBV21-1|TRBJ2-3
CASSKEAEGLDTQYF
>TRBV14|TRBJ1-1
CASSQVRGPTEAFF
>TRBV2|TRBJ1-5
CASSEARGKQPQHF
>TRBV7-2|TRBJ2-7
CASSPYRNSYEQYF
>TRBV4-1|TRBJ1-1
CASSQDLQGASTEAFF